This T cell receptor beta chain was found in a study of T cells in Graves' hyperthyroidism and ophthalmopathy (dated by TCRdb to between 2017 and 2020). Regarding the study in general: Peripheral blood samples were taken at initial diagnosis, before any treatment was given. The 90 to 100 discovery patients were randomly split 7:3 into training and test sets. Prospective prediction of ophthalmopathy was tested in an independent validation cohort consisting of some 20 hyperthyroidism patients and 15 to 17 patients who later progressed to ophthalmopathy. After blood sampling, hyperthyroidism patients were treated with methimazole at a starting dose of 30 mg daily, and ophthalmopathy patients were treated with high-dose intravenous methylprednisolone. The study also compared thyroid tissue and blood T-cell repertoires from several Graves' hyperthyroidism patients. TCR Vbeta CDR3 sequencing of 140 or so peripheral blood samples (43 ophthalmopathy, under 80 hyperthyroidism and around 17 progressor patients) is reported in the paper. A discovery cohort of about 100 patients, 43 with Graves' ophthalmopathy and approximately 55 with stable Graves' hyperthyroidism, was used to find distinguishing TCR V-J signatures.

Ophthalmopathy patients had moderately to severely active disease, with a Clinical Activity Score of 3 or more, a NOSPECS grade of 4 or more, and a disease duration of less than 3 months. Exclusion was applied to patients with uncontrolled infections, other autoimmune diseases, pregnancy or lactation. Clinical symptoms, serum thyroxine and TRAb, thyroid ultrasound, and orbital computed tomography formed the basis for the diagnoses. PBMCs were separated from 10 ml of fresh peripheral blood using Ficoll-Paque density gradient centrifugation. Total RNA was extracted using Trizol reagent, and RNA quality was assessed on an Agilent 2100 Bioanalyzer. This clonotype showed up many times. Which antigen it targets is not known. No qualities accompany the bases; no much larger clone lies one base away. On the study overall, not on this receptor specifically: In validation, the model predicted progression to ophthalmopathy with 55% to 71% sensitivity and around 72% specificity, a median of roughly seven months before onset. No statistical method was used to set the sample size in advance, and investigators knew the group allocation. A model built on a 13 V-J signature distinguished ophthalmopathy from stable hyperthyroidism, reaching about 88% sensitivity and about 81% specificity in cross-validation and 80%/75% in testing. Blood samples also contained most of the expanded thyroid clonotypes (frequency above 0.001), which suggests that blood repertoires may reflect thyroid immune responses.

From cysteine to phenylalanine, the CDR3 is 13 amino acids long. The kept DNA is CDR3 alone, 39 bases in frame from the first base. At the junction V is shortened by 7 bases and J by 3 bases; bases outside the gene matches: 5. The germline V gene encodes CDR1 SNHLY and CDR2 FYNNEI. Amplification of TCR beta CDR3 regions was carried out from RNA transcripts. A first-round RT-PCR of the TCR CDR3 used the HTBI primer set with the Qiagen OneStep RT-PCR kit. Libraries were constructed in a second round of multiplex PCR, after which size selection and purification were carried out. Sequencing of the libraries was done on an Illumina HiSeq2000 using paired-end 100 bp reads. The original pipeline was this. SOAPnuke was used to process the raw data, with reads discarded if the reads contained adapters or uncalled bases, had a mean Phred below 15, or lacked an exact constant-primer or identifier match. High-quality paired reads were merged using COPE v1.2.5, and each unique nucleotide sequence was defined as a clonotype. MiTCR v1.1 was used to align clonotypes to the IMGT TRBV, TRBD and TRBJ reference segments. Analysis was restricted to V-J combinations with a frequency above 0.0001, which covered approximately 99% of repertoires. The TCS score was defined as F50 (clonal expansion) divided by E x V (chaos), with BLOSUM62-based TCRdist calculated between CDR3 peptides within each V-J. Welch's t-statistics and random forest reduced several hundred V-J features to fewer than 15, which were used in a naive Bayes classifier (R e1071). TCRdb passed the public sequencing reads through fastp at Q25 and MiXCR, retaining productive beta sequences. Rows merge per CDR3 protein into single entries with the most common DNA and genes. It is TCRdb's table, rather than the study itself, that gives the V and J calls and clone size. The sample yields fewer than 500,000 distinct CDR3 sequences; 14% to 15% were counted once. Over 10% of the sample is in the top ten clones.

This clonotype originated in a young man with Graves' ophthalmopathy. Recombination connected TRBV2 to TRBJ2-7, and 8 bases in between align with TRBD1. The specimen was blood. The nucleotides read TGTGCCAGCAACCAGGGGGCGGTCTACGAGCAGTACTTC. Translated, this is CASNQGAVYEQYF.